This TCR beta chain originates from a study of PD-L1 blockade in urothelial cancer. At the level of the study: Investigators checked blood 3 weeks (second dose) and 6 weeks after treatment start. Study results and limitations: A below-median TCR clonality in blood before treatment predicted better survival.

Worth noting for this clone: Its antigen is as yet unknown.

Unmatched junction bases numbered 5, after V lost 5 bases and J lost 3 bases. Looked up from germline, CDR1 is LNHDA and CDR2 is SQIVND (reference sequence). The CDR3 is made up of 14 amino acids. TCRdb's table, derived via immunoSEQ multiplex PCR, lists solely in-frame clones and lacks some. The sample holds tens of thousands of clones; around four fifths are singletons and the top ten take more than 1.5%. Time point described: pretreatment peripheral blood. This TCR came from a man aged 50-59 years with urothelial cancer. This specimen was PBMCs, taken around atezolizumab (anti-PD-L1) treatment. The V call is TRBV19, the J call TRBJ2-7; TRBD2 agrees at 9 bases. CDR3 nucleotides: TGTGCCAGTAGTCTTAGCGGGAGTATCTACGAGCAGTACTTC. This encodes CASSLSGSIYEQYF.